These 17 T cell receptor beta chains originate from one sample sequenced in a study of T cell responses to AZD1222 COVID-19 vaccine. The table came from immunoSEQ multiplex PCR; TCRdb's copy has only in-frame clones and leaves some out. The table has about 190,000 clones, around 86% seen once. The source was peripheral blood, collected on day 0 of MenACWY control vaccination. These receptors were taken from an adult in good health.

This clone was seen a handful of times. The rearrangement joins TRBV18 to TRBJ1-1; D possibly corresponds to TRBD1 (5 bases). V was shortened by 4 bases and J by 1 base, with 7 bases between the two germline ends. In germline, CDR1 is KGHSH, CDR2 LQKENI. This CDR3 is 13 amino acids long. The CDR3 bases are TGTGCCAGCTCACAGACAGAGAACACTGAAGCTTTCTTT. This encodes CASSQTENTEAFF.

The V gene is TRBV11-2, the J gene TRBJ2-1; D is undetermined. The CDR3 contains 15 residues. Trimming cost V 1 base and J 2 bases, with 9 bases left between them. The germline CDR1 and CDR2 sequences are SGHAT and FQNNGV. As DNA, the CDR3 is TGTGCCAGCAGCTTAGCGGCGCCCCCCTACAATGAGCAGTTCTTC. As protein: CASSLAAPPYNEQFF.

The genes are TRBV7-2 and TRBJ1-4; weak D call: TRBD1 (6 bases). The CDR3 length is 15 residues. CDR1 and CDR2 (germline): SGHTA, FQGNSA. V dropped 1 base and J dropped 2 bases, with 8 bases sitting between them. The CDR3: CASSLGGGTNEKLFF. Here the CDR3 DNA reads TGTGCCAGCAGCTTAGGGGGGGGCACTAATGAAAAACTGTTTTTT.

This clone was counted between two and nine times. V usage is TRBV7-2 and J usage is TRBJ2-4; D possibly corresponds to TRBD1 (5 bases). V was pared by 4 bases and J by 6 bases, with 13 bases between. CDR1 and CDR2 (germline): SGHTA, FQGNSA. The CDR3 has 14 residues. The CDR3 reads CASSSGAGLNIQYF. Here the CDR3 DNA reads TGTGCCAGCAGCTCGGGCGCAGGGTTAAACATTCAGTACTTC.

Notes on this clone: Different DNA sequences within this sample yield the same CDR3. The gene calls are TRBV7-7 and TRBJ2-2; 11 bases line up with TRBD2. This CDR3 region has 17 residues. Germline V gene sequence: CDR1 SSHAT, CDR2 FNYEAQ (reference sequence). Losses at the gene ends were 5 bases for V and 0 bases for J; bases not matched to a gene: 5. The CDR3 is CASSLRTSGPNTGELFF. The CDR3 DNA reads as TGTGCCAGCAGCCTAAGGACTAGCGGGCCGAACACCGGGGAGCTGTTTTTT. The entire variable domain, with the rest obtained from reference TRBV7-7 and TRBJ2-2, is as follows: GAGVSQSPRYKVTKRGQDVTLRCDPISSHATLYWYQQALGQGPEFLTYFNYEAQPDKSGLPSDRFSAERPEGSISTLTIQRTEQRDSAMYRCASSLRTSGPNTGELFFGEGSRLTVL.

The V and J genes are TRBV6-5 and TRBJ2-7; D not certain. Germline V gene data show CDR1 as MNHEY and CDR2 as SVGAGI. The CDR3 length is 13 residues. Trimming shortened V by 4 bases and J by 0 bases, and 7 bases separated the two germline ends. CDR3 DNA: TGTGCCAGCAGTTTACGGTCCTCCTACGAGCAGTACTTC. It specifies CASSLRSSYEQYF.

The J gene is TRBJ2-2, the V gene TRBV11-2; TRBD1 or TRBD2 may be the D gene (6 bases each). The CDR3 spans 16 residues. CDR1 and CDR2 (germline): SGHAT, FQNNGV. The V gene lost 7 bases and the J gene lost 0 bases, with 15 bases spanning the gap. CDR3 in amino acids: CASTFGGPSNTGELFF. Written as DNA, the CDR3 is TGTGCCAGCACATTTGGGGGGCCCTCGAACACCGGGGAGCTGTTTTTT.

In this sample, this clone turned up a few times. V and J are TRBV7-9 and TRBJ2-1; 8 nucleotides line up with TRBD2. The CDR3 runs to 17 residues. Germline loops: CDR1 SEHNR, CDR2 FQNEAQ (reference sequence). The ends lost 2 bases at V and 4 bases at J; junction bases unmatched: 10. CDR3 in amino acids: CASSLLAGLDQYNEQFF. CDR3 coding DNA: TGTGCCAGCAGCTTATTAGCGGGACTGGATCAATACAATGAGCAGTTCTTC.

The J gene is TRBJ2-7, the V gene TRBV5-1; D is unclear. This CDR3 spans 14 amino acids. Trimming shortened V by 0 bases and J by 4 bases, and 11 bases separated the two germline ends. Per the germline V gene, CDR1 is SGHRS and CDR2 is YFSETQ. This chain's CDR3 is CASSLDALAYEQYF. CDR3 coding DNA: TGCGCCAGCAGCTTGGACGCCCTCGCGTACGAGCAGTACTTC.

This clone occurred once. Sequence at one end of the junction differs from germline and may be a read error. The chain recombines TRBV4-3 with TRBJ2-1, with TRBD2 identical over 8 bases. Germline CDR1 and CDR2: LGHNA and YSLEER. CDR3 length: 16 residues. CDR3 amino acids: CPSSQDGGGTEREQFF. The CDR3 region has the DNA TGCCCCAGCAGCCAAGACGGGGGGGGTACCGAGAGGGAGCAGTTCTTC.

V usage is TRBV6-6 and J usage is TRBJ1-4, with 9 nucleotides matching TRBD1. Germline values: CDR1 MNHNY, CDR2 SVGAGI (reference sequence). This CDR3 region has 15 residues. With V trimmed by 7 bases and J by 6 bases, 9 bases remained unmatched. The CDR3 nucleotides read TGTGCCAGCACCGTAACTCGGGACAGGGATGAAAAACTGTTTTTT. The encoded protein is CASTVTRDRDEKLFF.

The J gene is TRBJ1-4, the V gene TRBV28; the D gene is possibly TRBD1 (5 bases). The V end lost 8 bases, the J end lost 12 bases, and 19 bases lay between the germline ends. CDR1 MDHEN and CDR2 SYDVKM come from the germline V gene. CDR3 size: 13 residues. The CDR3 bases are TGTGCCAGCCAAGGGGTGGGGCGGGTGGAACTGTTTTTT. This gives the protein CASQGVGRVELFF. Based on the CDR3 plus reference TRBV28 and TRBJ1-4, the full variable domain is DVKVTQSSRYLVKRTGEKVFLECVQDMDHENMFWYRQDPGLGLRLIYFSYDVKMKEKGDIPEGYSVSREKKERFSLILESASTNQTSMYLCASQGVGRVELFFGSGTQLSVL.

This chain uses TRBV19 with TRBJ2-2; D is ambiguous. Trimming stripped 6 bases from V and 0 bases from J, with 8 bases between. The CDR3 contains 14 residues. CDR1 and CDR2 from the germline V gene are LNHDA and SQIVND (reference sequence). Here the CDR3 reads CASRAGPNTGELFF. The CDR3 region has the DNA TGTGCCAGTAGGGCAGGCCCGAACACCGGGGAGCTGTTTTTT.

The chain couples TRBV18 to TRBJ2-4, with D perhaps given as TRBD1 or TRBD2 (5 bases each). Germline assignment: CDR1 KGHSH and CDR2 LQKENI. Deletions cut 1 base from V and 8 bases from J, with 12 bases between. The CDR3 sequence is 14 residues long. CDR3 DNA sequence: TGTGCCAGCTCACCACGGGACCGAGGGGACATTCAGTACTTC. Its protein is CASSPRDRGDIQYF.

The CDR3 region has the DNA TGTGCCAGCACCGAACTTCCTGACAGGCGGACCTACGAGCAGTACTTC. It specifies CASTELPDRRTYEQYF. The chain has TRBV21-1 and TRBJ2-7; the tabulated D call, TRBD1, remains unverified against the DNA. TRBV21-1 is a listed pseudogene. The CDR3 covers 16 residues.

The chain combines TRBV6-2 or TRBV6-3 with TRBJ1-1, with TRBD1 matching 11 bases. Germline CDR1 and CDR2: MNHEY and SVGEGT. The CDR3 has 16 amino acids. Unmatched junction bases numbered 5, after V lost 4 bases and J lost 1 base. CDR3 DNA sequence: TGTGCCAGCAGTTTTGGGACAGGGGGGTCGAACACTGAAGCTTTCTTT. Its protein product is CASSFGTGGSNTEAFF.

The chain recombines TRBV6-2 or TRBV6-3 with TRBJ1-5, with D tentatively TRBD1 (5 bases). Germline V CDR1 and CDR2: MNHEY, SVGEGT. CDR3 length: 15 amino acids. The V and J ends lost 0 bases and 4 bases respectively, with 10 bases between them. This chain's CDR3 is CASSYSGGPNQPQHF. CDR3 DNA sequence: TGTGCCAGCAGTTACTCGGGGGGTCCGAATCAGCCCCAGCATTTT.